This T cell receptor beta chain was sequenced for a study of OX40 agonist ivuxolimab in advanced cancers. The CDR3 has 14 amino acids. With V trimmed by 10 bases and J by 6 bases, 11 bases remained unmatched. The germline V gene encodes CDR1 MNHEY and CDR2 SVGAGI. Overall study findings and caveats: In a subset of nonresponders, normalized T-cell clonal expansion was also low. At 0.1 to 3.0 mg/kg and by week 6, CD4+ and CD8+ T cells in the blood had expanded clonally. The study found among the lowest clonal expansion in partial responders at 0.1-3.0 mg/kg.

Profiled with immunoSEQ multiplex PCR; TCRdb holds only in-frame clones, not every one. The table shows 72,000 or so clones, with around 85% occurring only once. Worth noting for this clone: Its antigen remains unknown.

The chain is built from TRBV6-5 and TRBJ2-3; 9 bases match TRBD2. The material sequenced was CD4+ or CD8+ T cells sorted from blood, taken in a trial of the OX40 agonist ivuxolimab. The TCR originated in an adult with an advanced solid tumor such as melanoma, head and neck, liver or kidney cancer. Here the CDR3 reads CATGRERGADTQYF. The CDR3 bases are TGTGCCACAGGGAGGGAGCGGGGGGCCGATACGCAGTATTTT.